This is a list of T cell receptor beta chains from one sample in a study of blood T cell repertoires in COVID-19. The repertoire was sequenced with immunoSEQ multiplex PCR; TCRdb's copy has only in-frame clones and lacks some. The table has fewer than 500,000 clones, 80% to 90% seen once. Sequenced input: peripheral blood. The receptors originated from a man between 18 and 29 years old with COVID-19, enrolled during active disease. Both conserved end residues are part of each CDR3. The D gene is left open where the match is weak. Expanded clones get a size class; other rows say once, few or many, or leave the size out.

>.|.|TRBV7-9|TRBJ1-2|16
CASNNARGGSGYGYTF
>TRBD1|.|TRBV27|TRBJ1-6|13
CASSLGQNSPLHF
>TRBD2|once|TRBV18|TRBJ2-1|15
CASSQGSGAYNEQFF
>.|.|TRBV6-1|TRBJ2-7|15
CASSGAGVGSYEQYF
>.|.|TRBV2|TRBJ2-2|14
CASRSLATTGELFF
>.|.|TRBV18|TRBJ2-7|13
CASSSNQGNEQYF
>TRBD2|.|TRBV7-3|TRBJ2-2|15
CASSPRLAGDGELFF
>.|few|TRBV6-1|TRBJ2-1|16
CASSEVKGSPYNEQFF
>.|.|TRBV3-1/TRBV3-2|TRBJ1-1|15
CASSLRTGGGTEAFF
>TRBD1|.|TRBV19|TRBJ2-1|12
CASGYRGNEQFF
>.|.|TRBV6-5|TRBJ1-4|12
CASSYSRGKLFF
>.|.|TRBV5-1|TRBJ2-3|14
CASSLGRVGDTQYF
>.|once|TRBV29-1|TRBJ2-7|12
CSVRDLDYEQYF
>.|once|TRBV10-2|TRBJ1-2|12
CASRDSNYGYTF
>.|few|TRBV28|TRBJ1-5|12
CASSSLNQPQHF
>TRBD2|.|TRBV19|TRBJ2-5|17
CASSTLRGWKAGETQYF
>TRBD2|.|TRBV13|TRBJ2-7|15
CASSLGGLGRVEQYF
>TRBD2|.|TRBV4-1|TRBJ2-1|17
CASSPIEGEGPYNEQFF
>.|.|TRBV4-2|TRBJ1-5|15
CASSQVPRDNQPQHF
>.|.|TRBV7-9|TRBJ2-1|13
CASSSNGYNEQFF
>.|.|TRBV11-3|TRBJ2-7|14
CASSLASLTREQYF
>.|.|TRBV6-1|TRBJ1-6|17
CASSEGFPGLGNSPLHF
>.|once|TRBV18|TRBJ2-5|13
CASSPGLGETQYF
>.|.|TRBV18|TRBJ1-5|16
CASSPGRTDPSQPQHF
>TRBD2|.|TRBV6-6|TRBJ2-3|14
CASSYSGGADTQYF
>TRBD1|.|TRBV19|TRBJ1-6|15
CASSWGTGVHSPLHF
>.|.|TRBV5-1|TRBJ1-1|14
CASSLIAGKAEAFF
>.|.|TRBV13|TRBJ1-3|15
CASSLRGFSGNTIYF
>.|.|TRBV5-4|TRBJ1-1|14
CASSLGQRPTEAFF
>TRBD1|.|TRBV19|TRBJ1-6|14
CASHDRGNNSPLHF
>.|.|TRBV5-6|TRBJ1-6|15
CASSRMDSFNSPLHF
>.|few|TRBV7-5|TRBJ1-3|14
CVTPGGPLGNTIYF
>TRBD1|.|TRBV11-2|TRBJ1-4|15
CASSPWDRGLEKLFF
>.|.|TRBV11-2|TRBJ1-2|16
CASSLEAAGSDYGYTF
>TRBD1|.|TRBV6-5|TRBJ2-1|15
CASRRQGKAYNEQFF
>TRBD1|.|TRBV5-8|TRBJ1-4|14
CASSGDRGIQKLFF
>.|.|TRBV9|TRBJ2-1|16
CASSPPLGELYNEQFF
>TRBD2|few|TRBV6-2/TRBV6-3|TRBJ2-5|16
CASSFLSGTPQETQYF
>TRBD2|.|TRBV29-1|TRBJ2-7|15
CSALGGDGTLGEQYF
>.|.|TRBV5-1|TRBJ2-2|15
CASRVQGQTTGELFF
>TRBD2|once|TRBV7-9|TRBJ2-3|16
CASSLISGGPTDTQYF
>.|.|TRBV3-1/TRBV3-2|TRBJ2-1|11
CASSLLDEQFF
>.|.|TRBV27|TRBJ1-1|11
CASSYYTEAFF
>TRBD2|once|TRBV30|TRBJ2-1|14
CAWRTSGRAKEQFF
>TRBD1|.|TRBV9|TRBJ1-2|15
CASSVGTGNNYGYTF
>.|.|TRBV3-1/TRBV3-2|TRBJ1-5|14
CASSPRDSNQPQHF
>.|.|TRBV5-1|TRBJ1-1|14
CASSYQGTDTEAFF
>TRBD1|.|TRBV4-1|TRBJ1-6|13
CASSQEARTGIHF